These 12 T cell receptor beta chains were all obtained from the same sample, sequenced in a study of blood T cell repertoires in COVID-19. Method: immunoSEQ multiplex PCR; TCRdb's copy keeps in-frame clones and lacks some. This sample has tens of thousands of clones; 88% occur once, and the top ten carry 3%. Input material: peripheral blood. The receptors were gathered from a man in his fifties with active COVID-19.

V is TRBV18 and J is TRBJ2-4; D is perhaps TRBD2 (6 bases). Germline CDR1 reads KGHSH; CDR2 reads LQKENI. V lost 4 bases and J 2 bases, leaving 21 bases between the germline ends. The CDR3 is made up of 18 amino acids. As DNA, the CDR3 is TGTGCCAGCTCACGTATACTAGCTCAAGGTCTCACCAAAAACATTCAGTACTTC. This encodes CASSRILAQGLTKNIQYF.

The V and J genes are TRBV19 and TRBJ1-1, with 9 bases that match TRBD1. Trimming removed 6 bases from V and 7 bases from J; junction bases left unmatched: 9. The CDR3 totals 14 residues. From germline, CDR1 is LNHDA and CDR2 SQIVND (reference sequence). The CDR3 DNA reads TGTGCCAGTAGGCGGAAACAGGGGGCGGGTGAAGCTTTCTTT. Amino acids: CASRRKQGAGEAFF. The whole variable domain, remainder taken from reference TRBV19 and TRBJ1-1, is DGGITQSPKYLFRKEGQNVTLSCEQNLNHDAMYWYRQDPGQGLRLIYYSQIVNDFQKGDIAEGYSVSREKKESFPLTVTSAQKNPTAFYLCASRRKQGAGEAFFGQGTRLTVV.

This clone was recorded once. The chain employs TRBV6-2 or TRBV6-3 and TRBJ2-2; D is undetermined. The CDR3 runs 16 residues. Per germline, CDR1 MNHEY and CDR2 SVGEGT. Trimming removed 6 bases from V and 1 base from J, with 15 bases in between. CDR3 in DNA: TGTGCCAGCAGCCTTCTCCTCGCGTTGAACACCGGGGAGCTGTTTTTT. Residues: CASSLLLALNTGELFF.

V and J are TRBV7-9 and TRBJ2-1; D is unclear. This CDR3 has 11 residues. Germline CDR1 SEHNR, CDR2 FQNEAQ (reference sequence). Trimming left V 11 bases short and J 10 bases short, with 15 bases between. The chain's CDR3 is CADGYDQEQFF. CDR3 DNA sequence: TGTGCCGACGGGTACGACCAAGAGCAGTTCTTC.

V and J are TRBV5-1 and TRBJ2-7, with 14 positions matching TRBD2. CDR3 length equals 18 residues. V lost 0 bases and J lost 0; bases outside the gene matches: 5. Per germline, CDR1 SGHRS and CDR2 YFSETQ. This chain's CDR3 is CASSLGTSGRSSSYEQYV. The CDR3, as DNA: TGCGCCAGCAGCTTGGGGACTAGCGGGAGGTCGAGCTCCTACGAGCAGTACGTC.

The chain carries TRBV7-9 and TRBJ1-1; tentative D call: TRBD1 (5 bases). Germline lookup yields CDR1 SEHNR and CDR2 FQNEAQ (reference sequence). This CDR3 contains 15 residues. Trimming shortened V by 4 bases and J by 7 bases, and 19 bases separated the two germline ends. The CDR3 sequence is CASSSPGQVDSEAFF. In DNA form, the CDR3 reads TGTGCCAGCAGCTCCCCGGGCCAGGTCGACAGTGAAGCTTTCTTT.

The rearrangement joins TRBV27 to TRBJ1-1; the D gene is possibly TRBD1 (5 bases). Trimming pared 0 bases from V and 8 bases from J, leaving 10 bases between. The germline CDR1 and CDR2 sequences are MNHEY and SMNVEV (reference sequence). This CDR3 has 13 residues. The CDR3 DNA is TGTGCCAGCAGTTTATCGGTCCAGGGAGAAGCTTTCTTT. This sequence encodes CASSLSVQGEAFF.

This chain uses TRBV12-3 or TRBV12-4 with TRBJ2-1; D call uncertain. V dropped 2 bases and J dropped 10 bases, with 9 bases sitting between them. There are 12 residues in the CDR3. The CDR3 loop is CASSLLRREQFF. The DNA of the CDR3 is TGTGCCAGCAGTTTACTTCGGCGGGAGCAGTTCTTC.

The CDR3 DNA reads TGTGCCAGCAGCCTGGGGACAGCCGTTAACTATGGCTACACCTTC. The encoded protein is CASSLGTAVNYGYTF. V gene TRBV5-4 combines with J gene TRBJ1-2; TRBD1 aligns across 7 bases. The CDR3 runs 15 residues. The germline gives CDR1 SGHNT, CDR2 YYREEE (reference sequence). V shed 4 bases, J shed 1 base, and the junction held 7 bases outside the gene matches. Full variable domain (missing parts from reference TRBV5-4 and TRBJ1-2): ETGVTQSPTHLIKTRGQQVTLRCSSQSGHNTVSWYQQALGQGPQFIFQYYREEENGRGNFPPRFSGLQFPNYSSELNVNALELDDSALYLCASSLGTAVNYGYTFGSGTRLTVV.

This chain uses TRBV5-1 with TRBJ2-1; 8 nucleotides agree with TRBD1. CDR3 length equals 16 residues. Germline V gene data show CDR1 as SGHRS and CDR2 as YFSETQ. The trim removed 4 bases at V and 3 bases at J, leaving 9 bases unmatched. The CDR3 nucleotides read TGCGCCAGCAGCCCAGGGGGCGGAATTAACTACAATGAGCAGTTCTTC. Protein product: CASSPGGGINYNEQFF.

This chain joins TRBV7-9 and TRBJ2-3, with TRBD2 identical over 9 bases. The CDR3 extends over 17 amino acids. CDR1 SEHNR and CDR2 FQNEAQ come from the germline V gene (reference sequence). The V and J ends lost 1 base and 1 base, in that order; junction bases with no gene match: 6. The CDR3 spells CASSLGASGARTDTQYF. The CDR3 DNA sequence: TGTGCCAGCAGCTTAGGGGCTAGCGGGGCACGCACAGATACGCAGTATTTT.

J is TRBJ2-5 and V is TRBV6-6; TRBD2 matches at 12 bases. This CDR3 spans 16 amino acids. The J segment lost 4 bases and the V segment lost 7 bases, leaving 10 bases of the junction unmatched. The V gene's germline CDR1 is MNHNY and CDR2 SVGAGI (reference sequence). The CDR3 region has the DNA TGTGCCAGCACCGTGACTAGCGGGAGCGGGGGAGAGACCCAGTACTTC. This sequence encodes CASTVTSGSGGETQYF.